Each of the 23 T cell receptor beta chains below was sequenced from the same sample in a study of T cell responses to AZD1222 COVID-19 vaccine. The protocol was immunoSEQ multiplex PCR, while the TCRdb copy is restricted to in-frame clones and leaves out a portion. The data hold 110,000 or so clones, with 70% to 90% observed a single time. Sample: peripheral blood, taken 28 days after the second AZD1222 dose. Receptors originate from an adult who received the AZD1222 COVID-19 vaccine.

The rearrangement joins TRBV5-4 to TRBJ1-2; 9 bases match TRBD1. CDR1 is SGHNT and CDR2 is YYREEE in the germline V gene (reference sequence). The CDR3 covers 13 residues. J gave up 3 bases and V 5 bases, and 2 bases lay outside the gene matches. The CDR3 DNA sequence: TGTGCCAGCAGTCGGACAGGGGACTATGGCTACACCTTC. Amino acid sequence: CASSRTGDYGYTF.

The chain is built from TRBV20-1 and TRBJ1-2, with a weak D call TRBD1 (5 bases). Trimming pared 3 bases from V and 7 bases from J, leaving 15 bases between. Germline CDR1 DFQATT, CDR2 SNEGSKA (reference sequence). The CDR3 loop spans 13 amino acids. The CDR3 nucleotides are TGCAGTGCTAGTTCGGGGGAAGCGGGTGGCTACACCTTC. It specifies CSASSGEAGGYTF.

The chain joins TRBV7-2 to TRBJ1-1; the D is unclear. Germline-derived CDR1 and CDR2 are SGHTA and FQGNSA. V lost 1 base, J lost 1 base, and 4 bases lay in between. CDR3 length equals 13 residues. Written as DNA, the CDR3 is TGTGCCAGCAGCTTAGGCAGGAACACTGAAGCTTTCTTT. Translating it yields CASSLGRNTEAFF.

The gene calls are TRBV7-2 and TRBJ2-2, with D uncertain. Trimming stripped 2 bases from V and 3 bases from J, with 7 bases between. The length of the CDR3 is 14 residues. The germline V gene encodes CDR1 SGHTA and CDR2 FQGNSA. The CDR3 DNA sequence: TGTGCCAGCAGCTTAAGCAGCTACACCGGGGAGCTGTTTTTT. The encoded protein is CASSLSSYTGELFF.

CDR3 bases: TGTGCCAGCTCACCACCGACAGGGAAGAACACTGAAGCTTTCTTT. Encoded protein: CASSPPTGKNTEAFF. This sequence joins TRBV18 and TRBJ1-1; TRBD1 matches 7 bases. The CDR3 length is 15 residues. The germline V gene encodes CDR1 KGHSH and CDR2 LQKENI. V trimming: 0 bases; J trimming: 1 base; junction bases outside the gene matches: 2.

The chain combines TRBV11-1 with TRBJ2-7; tentative D call: TRBD1 (6 bases). The germline gives CDR1 SGHAT, CDR2 FQDESV (reference sequence). The length of the CDR3 is 14 residues. Trimming removed 2 bases at V and 0 bases at J, with 8 bases between. The CDR3, as DNA: TGTGCCAGCAGCTTAATGGACAGCTCCTACGAGCAGTACTTC. Protein sequence: CASSLMDSSYEQYF.

This clone was recorded once. J is TRBJ2-3 and V is TRBV6-6; a weak D match, TRBD2 (5 bases). The V and J ends lost 4 bases and 5 bases respectively, with 7 bases between them. CDR3 length: 12 residues. Germline CDR1 is MNHNY and CDR2 is SVGAGI (reference sequence). CDR3 protein: CASSSGLDTQYF. The CDR3 coding sequence is TGTGCCAGCAGTTCCGGACTAGATACGCAGTATTTT.

V usage is TRBV6-2 or TRBV6-3 and J usage is TRBJ1-5; D is undetermined. The germline CDR1 and CDR2 sequences are MNHEY and SVGEGT. The CDR3 length is 16 residues. Between the trimmed V and J ends, which lost 3 bases and 0 bases, there was a span of 12 bases. CDR3: CASSYRITNSNQPQHF. The CDR3 nucleotides read TGTGCCAGCAGTTATAGAATAACGAATAGCAATCAGCCCCAGCATTTT.

The V gene is TRBV7-8, the J gene TRBJ1-1; D remains unclear. CDR1 is SGHVS and CDR2 is FQNEAQ in the germline V gene. Trimming removed 1 base from V and 8 bases from J, with 5 bases in between. The CDR3 sequence is 11 residues long. CDR3 sequence reads: CASSLVGEAFF. The CDR3 DNA sequence: TGTGCCAGCAGCTTAGTGGGAGAAGCTTTCTTT.

This chain links TRBV4-3 with TRBJ1-2; D is undetermined. The V end was cut by 4 bases, the J end by 0 bases, with 9 bases between. CDR1 is LGHNA and CDR2 is YSLEER in the germline V gene. The CDR3 contains 14 residues. DNA of the CDR3: TGCGCCAGCAGCCGGGGAAGTACTAACTATGGCTACACCTTC. It specifies CASSRGSTNYGYTF.

The chain employs TRBV12-3 or TRBV12-4 and TRBJ1-1, with D uncertain. CDR3 length equals 13 residues. V was clipped by 3 bases and J by 2 bases, with 7 bases between them. The CDR3 region is CASSLTDNTEAFF. DNA of the CDR3: TGTGCCAGCAGTTTGACCGATAACACTGAAGCTTTCTTT.

The V gene is TRBV4-2, the J gene TRBJ2-3; D possibly corresponds to TRBD2 (6 bases). Germline assignment: CDR1 LGHNA and CDR2 YNFKEQ. V was pared by 0 bases and J by 0 bases, with 7 bases between. The CDR3 consists of 15 residues. The CDR3, as DNA: TGTGCCAGCAGCCAAGATGGGACTAGCACAGATACGCAGTATTTT. As protein: CASSQDGTSTDTQYF.

The genes are TRBV12-5 and TRBJ2-5; D not resolved. V lost 4 bases, J lost 5 bases, and 11 bases lay in between. This CDR3 is 13 amino acids long. Looked up from germline, CDR1 is LGHNT and CDR2 is FRNRAP. CDR3 in amino acids: CASGSLVVETQYF. Here the CDR3 DNA reads TGTGCTAGTGGTTCCCTCGTCGTGGAGACCCAGTACTTC.

This chain joins TRBV6-1 and TRBJ2-1; D possibly corresponds to TRBD2 (6 bases). From germline, CDR1 is MNHNS and CDR2 SASEGT. Trimming shortened V by 2 bases and J by 1 base, and 9 bases separated the two germline ends. There are 15 residues in the CDR3. The CDR3 protein is CASSEFGGSYNEQFF. For the CDR3, the DNA is TGTGCCAGCAGTGAATTCGGGGGATCCTACAATGAGCAGTTCTTC.

This clone was recorded a few times. The rearrangement links TRBV6-5 to TRBJ1-1; TRBD1 is a possible D gene (6 bases). Germline lookup yields CDR1 MNHEY and CDR2 SVGAGI. V lost 6 bases and J 5 bases, leaving 16 bases between the germline ends. This CDR3 has 14 amino acids. The CDR3 DNA follows: TGTGCCAGCAGCCCGGACAGCTTACTTACTGAAGCTTTCTTT. Protein product: CASSPDSLLTEAFF.

This chain links TRBV6-5 with TRBJ1-1; D is undetermined. The V gene lost 2 bases and the J gene lost 0 bases, with 4 bases spanning the gap. The germline CDR1 and CDR2 sequences are MNHEY and SVGAGI. This CDR3 has 13 residues. The DNA of the CDR3 is TGTGCCAGCAGTTACGTACTGAACACTGAAGCTTTCTTT. As protein: CASSYVLNTEAFF.

CDR3 sequence reads: CSTLDSVQETQYF. In DNA, the CDR3 is TGCAGCACCCTGGACAGCGTCCAAGAGACCCAGTACTTC. V gene TRBV29-1 combines with J gene TRBJ2-5; possible D gene TRBD1, 6 bases. Germline V CDR1 and CDR2: SQVTM, ANQGSEA. The length of the CDR3 is 13 residues. V dropped 8 bases and J dropped 1 base, with 14 bases sitting between them.

The gene calls are TRBV3-1 (or the pseudogene TRBV3-2) and TRBJ2-4, with 7 bases matching TRBD1. Trimming cost V 5 bases and J 5 bases; bases outside gene matches: 3. CDR3 length: 13 amino acids. Germline V lookup: CDR1 LGHDT, CDR2 YNNKEL (reference sequence). The CDR3 region has the DNA TGTGCCAGCAGCGACAGGGTCCAAAACATTCAGTACTTC. Translation gives CASSDRVQNIQYF.

This chain joins TRBV18 and TRBJ2-7; 9 nucleotides agree with TRBD1. The trim removed 3 bases at V and 4 bases at J, leaving 4 bases unmatched. The CDR3 is 14 residues long. Germline CDR1 KGHSH, CDR2 LQKENI. The CDR3 sequence: CASSPRQGVYEQYF. The CDR3 DNA reads as TGTGCCAGCTCACCCCGACAGGGGGTATACGAGCAGTACTTC.

This clone was seen more than once but under ten times. The V call is TRBV7-2, the J call TRBJ2-7; TRBD1 is a possible D gene (6 bases). CDR1 and CDR2 (germline): SGHTA, FQGNSA. The CDR3 is 16 residues long. The germline V and J ends were trimmed by 2 bases and 4 bases, with 18 bases remaining between them. The CDR3 DNA reads TGTGCCAGCAGCTTAATAGTCGGTAAAGGGGGTTACGAGCAGTACTTC. It yields the protein CASSLIVGKGGYEQYF.

The V and J genes are TRBV7-9 and TRBJ2-2; D not certain. The length of the CDR3 is 13 residues. Trimming cost V 1 base and J 7 bases, with 7 bases left between them. Looked up from germline, CDR1 is SEHNR and CDR2 is FQNEAQ (reference sequence). CDR3 coding DNA: TGTGCCAGCAGCTTAGTAGTGAGCGGGGAGCTGTTTTTT. Its translation: CASSLVVSGELFF.

This clone has just a few counts. The chain recombines TRBV19 with TRBJ1-4; TRBD1 aligns across 7 bases. The germline CDR1 and CDR2 sequences are LNHDA and SQIVND (reference sequence). CDR3 size: 13 residues. Germline trimming cut 8 bases from V and 4 bases from J; bases unmatched to any gene: 4. CDR3 in DNA: TGTGCCAGTTCGGGACAGCTTAATGAAAAACTGTTTTTT. Residues: CASSGQLNEKLFF.

The sample holds one count of this clone. Here the CDR3 reads CAISDHQGEQPQHF. CDR3 bases: TGTGCCATCAGTGACCATCAGGGAGAACAGCCCCAGCATTTT. This chain joins TRBV10-3 and TRBJ1-5, with D perhaps matching TRBD1 (5 bases). This CDR3 has 14 amino acids. V lost 3 bases, J lost 7 bases, and 13 bases lay in between. In germline, CDR1 is ENHRY, CDR2 SYGVKD.